This T cell receptor (beta chain) was obtained from a study of T cell changes during pregnancy in multiple sclerosis. Some clones are missing from TCRdb's copy, which holds only in-frame ones; the method was immunoSEQ multiplex PCR. The table has 20,000 to 25,000 clones, roughly 90% seen once; the top ten hold roughly 6.9%. Trimming stripped 0 bases from V and 7 bases from J, with 13 bases between. Germline-derived CDR1 and CDR2 are SQVTM and ANQGSEA. The CDR3 runs to 13 residues. The TCR comes from a female donor with multiple sclerosis, enrolled in a pregnancy study. The V gene is TRBV29-1, the J gene TRBJ2-7, with D possibly being TRBD2 (5 bases). The sample in question was CD8+ T cells from peripheral blood mononuclear cells, obtained in the first trimester of pregnancy. DNA of the CDR3: TGCAGCGTTGAAGATCAAGGGAGTGGGGAGCAGTACTTC. Protein: CSVEDQGSGEQYF.